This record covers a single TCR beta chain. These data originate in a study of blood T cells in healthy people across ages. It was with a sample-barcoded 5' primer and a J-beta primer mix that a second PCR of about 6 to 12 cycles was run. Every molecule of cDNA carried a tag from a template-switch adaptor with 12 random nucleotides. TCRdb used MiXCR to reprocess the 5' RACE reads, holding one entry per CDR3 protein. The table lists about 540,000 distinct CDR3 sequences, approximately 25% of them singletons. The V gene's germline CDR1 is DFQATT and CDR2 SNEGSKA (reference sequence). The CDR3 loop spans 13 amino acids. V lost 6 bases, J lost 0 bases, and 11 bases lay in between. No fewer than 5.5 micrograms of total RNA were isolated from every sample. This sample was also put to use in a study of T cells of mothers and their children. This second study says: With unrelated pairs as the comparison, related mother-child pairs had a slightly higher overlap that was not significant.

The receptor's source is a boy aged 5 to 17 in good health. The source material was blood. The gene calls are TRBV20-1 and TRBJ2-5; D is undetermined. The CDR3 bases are TGCAGTGCGCTACGGAACTACCAAGAGACCCAGTACTTC. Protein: CSALRNYQETQYF.